The 6 T cell receptor beta chains in this list originate from one sample, sequenced in a study of PD-L1 blockade in urothelial cancer. Repertoires were generated with immunoSEQ multiplex PCR, while TCRdb's copy carries only in-frame clones and drops some. The sample includes about 43,000 clones, around 84% of them seen just once. Noted time point: pretreatment peripheral blood. Material: PBMCs, obtained around atezolizumab (anti-PD-L1) treatment. The origin of the receptors is a man aged 55 to 70 with urothelial cancer.

This clone was recorded only once. The chain recombines TRBV5-1 with TRBJ1-4, with 11 bases matching TRBD1. Trimming cost V 0 bases and J 5 bases; bases outside gene matches: 0. CDR1 is SGHRS, CDR2 YFSETQ, per germline. The CDR3 runs to 15 residues. The CDR3 loop reads CASSLGDRGNEKLFF. The CDR3 nucleotides read TGCGCCAGCAGCTTGGGGGACAGGGGGAATGAAAAACTGTTTTTT. The full variable domain, with the rest looked up from reference TRBV5-1 and TRBJ1-4, is KAGVTQTPRYLIKTRGQQVTLSCSPISGHRSVSWYQQTPGQGLQFLFEYFSETQRNKGNFPGRFSGRQFSNSRSEMNVSTLELGDSALYLCASSLGDRGNEKLFFGSGTQLSVL.

CDR3 sequence: CASSTKPTSGVADTQYF. For the CDR3, the DNA is TGCGCCAGCAGCACGAAGCCGACTAGCGGGGTCGCAGATACGCAGTATTTT. V gene TRBV5-1 combines with J gene TRBJ2-3; 11 bases line up with TRBD2. This CDR3 comprises 17 residues. CDR1 is SGHRS and CDR2 is YFSETQ in the germline V gene. The J segment lost 4 bases and the V segment lost 4 bases, leaving 11 bases of the junction unmatched.

The table lists this clone with a few counts. This rearrangement joins TRBV5-1 to TRBJ1-2; weak D call: TRBD1 (5 bases). The CDR3 consists of 12 residues. Deletions cut 3 bases from V and 7 bases from J, with 10 bases between. Germline V gene sequence: CDR1 SGHRS, CDR2 YFSETQ. For the CDR3, the DNA is TGCGCCAGCAGCTCGCAGGGTAGTGGCTACACCTTC. Translating gives CASSSQGSGYTF.

V and J are TRBV30 and TRBJ1-2; 7 nucleotides line up with TRBD1. The germline gives CDR1 GTSNPN, CDR2 SVGIG (reference sequence). The CDR3 runs to 14 residues. The V and J ends lost 1 base and 2 bases, in that order; junction bases with no gene match: 4. CDR3 amino acids: CAWSAQTGNYGYTF. DNA for the CDR3: TGTGCCTGGAGTGCTCAGACAGGGAACTATGGCTACACCTTC.

The rearrangement uses TRBV6-4 and TRBJ2-3, with TRBD2 matching over 9 bases. Germline trimming cut 5 bases from V and 1 base from J; bases unmatched to any gene: 1. Germline CDR1 and CDR2: MRHNA and SNTAGT. The CDR3 has 14 residues. Written as DNA, the CDR3 is TGTGCCAGCAGTTCTAGCGGGGGCACAGATACGCAGTATTTT. This sequence encodes CASSSSGGTDTQYF.

This clone has just one count. This chain links TRBV6-6 with TRBJ2-1, with TRBD1 as a possible D gene (6 bases). The germline V gene encodes CDR1 MNHNY and CDR2 SVGAGI (reference sequence). This CDR3 contains 13 residues. V lost 5 bases and J 5 bases, leaving 10 bases between the germline ends. Here the CDR3 reads CASSPRTDNEQFF. The CDR3 DNA reads TGTGCCAGCAGTCCCCGGACAGACAATGAGCAGTTCTTC.